These 20 T cell receptor beta chains were sequenced from one sample in a study of T cells in Graves' hyperthyroidism and ophthalmopathy. RNA transcripts provided the source from which TCR beta CDR3 regions were amplified. A set of HTBI primers served as the primers for a first-round RT-PCR of the TCR CDR3. TCRdb re-called the multiplex PCR reads with MiXCR, one entry per CDR3 protein. This sample has around 720,000 distinct CDR3 sequences, with around 40% found just once. Sequenced input: blood. The receptors derive from a woman aged 40 to 50 with Graves' hyperthyroidism.

The sample holds many counts of this clonotype. This sequence joins TRBV9 and TRBJ1-2; D not certain. Germline CDR1 SGDLS, CDR2 YYNGEE. This CDR3 has 14 residues. Trimming took 0 bases from V and 4 from J, leaving 10 bases between them. CDR3 protein: CASSVGNAGYGYTF. DNA for the CDR3: TGTGCCAGCAGCGTAGGTAACGCGGGCTATGGCTACACCTTC. The whole variable domain, remainder taken from reference TRBV9 and TRBJ1-2, is DSGVTQTPKHLITATGQRVTLRCSPRSGDLSVYWYQQSLDQGLQFLIQYYNGEERAKGNILERFSAQQFPDLHSELNLSSLELGDSALYFCASSVGNAGYGYTFGSGTRLTVV.

The V gene is TRBV7-2, the J gene TRBJ2-6; TRBD2 matches at 7 bases. Germline V gene sequence: CDR1 SGHTA, CDR2 FQGNSA. This CDR3 region has 17 residues. V lost 5 bases, J lost 0 bases, and 7 bases stayed unmatched. The DNA of the CDR3 is TGTGCCAGCAGCCCGTTGGGGGGGTTCTCTGGGGCCAACGTCCTGACTTTC. Encoded protein: CASSPLGGFSGANVLTF.

In this sample, this clonotype turned up a few times. The rearrangement uses TRBV6-5 and TRBJ1-2; D is undetermined. CDR3 size: 12 residues. Germline-derived CDR1 and CDR2 are MNHEY and SVGAGI. V was cut by 6 bases and J by 8 bases, with 13 bases left in between. This chain's CDR3 is CASSRKVSGYTF. CDR3 bases: TGTGCCAGCAGCCGAAAAGTTTCGGGCTACACCTTC.

This clonotype was observed a few times. The chain has TRBV12-3 or TRBV12-4 and TRBJ2-3; D ambiguous. The ends were cut back, 4 bases at V and 6 bases at J, with 5 bases in the middle. The CDR3 has 11 residues. The CDR3 sequence: CASSWLDTQYF. The CDR3 DNA is TGTGCCAGCAGTTGGCTTGATACGCAGTATTTT.

V usage is TRBV10-2 and J usage is TRBJ2-3; D unresolved. Trimming cost V 8 bases and J 0 bases, with 9 bases left between them. The CDR3 is 13 amino acids. Germline V gene sequence: CDR1 WSHSY, CDR2 SAAADI. The DNA of the CDR3 is TGCGCCAGCCTCACCGACAGCACAGATACGCAGTATTTT. This codes for CASLTDSTDTQYF.

This clonotype was observed many times. The genes are TRBV20-1 and TRBJ1-1; D call uncertain. This CDR3 contains 13 residues. CDR1 and CDR2 (germline): DFQATT, SNEGSKA (reference sequence). The V end was cut by 3 bases, the J end by 4 bases, with 12 bases between. The CDR3 nucleotides are TGCAGTGCTAGGACCACACGGGGCACTGAAGCTTTCTTT. As protein: CSARTTRGTEAFF.

On this clonotype itself: The final CDR3 position lacks the conserved phenylalanine or tryptophan, pointing to a likely read error. CDR3 residues: CASSLRVSGANQPQHS. CDR3 coding DNA: TGCGCCAGCAGCTTAAGGGTTAGCGGTGCGAATCAGCCCCAGCATTCT. The V call is TRBV7-9, the J call TRBJ1-5, with D unresolved. CDR1 and CDR2 from the germline V gene are SEHNR and FQNEAQ (reference sequence). The CDR3 length is 16 residues.

The rearrangement links TRBV4-3 to TRBJ1-4; tentative D call: TRBD1 (5 bases). Between the trimmed V and J ends, which lost 1 base and 6 bases, there was a span of 15 bases. CDR3 length: 16 residues. The germline gives CDR1 LGHNA, CDR2 YSLEER. The CDR3 loop is CASSQVTQGNDEKLFF. The CDR3 nucleotides are TGCGCCAGCAGCCAAGTGACTCAGGGTAATGATGAAAAACTGTTTTTT.

This sequence joins TRBV7-9 and TRBJ1-1; 7 nucleotides match TRBD1. The CDR3 has 15 amino acids. Trimming cost V 3 bases and J 4 bases; bases outside gene matches: 8. Germline values: CDR1 SEHNR, CDR2 FQNEAQ (reference sequence). The CDR3 is CASSFGQVAITEAFF. For the CDR3, the DNA is TGTGCCAGCAGCTTTGGACAGGTCGCTATCACTGAAGCTTTCTTT. Supplemented by reference TRBV7-9 and TRBJ1-1, the full variable domain reads DTGVSQNPRHKITKRGQNVTFRCDPISEHNRLYWYRQTLGQGPEFLTYFQNEAQLEKSRLLSDRFSAERPKGSFSTLEIQRTEQGDSAMYLCASSFGQVAITEAFFGQGTRLTVV.

The chain recombines TRBV11-3 with TRBJ1-2; D might be TRBD1 (5 bases). Per the germline V gene, CDR1 is SGHNT and CDR2 is YENEEA. This CDR3 contains 14 residues. V was pared by 6 bases and J by 4 bases, with 15 bases between. The DNA for the CDR3 is TGTGCCAGCAGTTCAACCGAGACAGCCTATGGCTACACCTTC. It yields the protein CASSSTETAYGYTF.

This clonotype was picked up a small number of times. The junction shows a germline mismatch at one end, possibly a read error. The chain carries TRBV10-1 and TRBJ1-6; 10 nucleotides agree with TRBD1. The CDR3 is 16 residues long. The germline V gene has CDR1 WNHNN and CDR2 SYGVQD (reference sequence). CDR3 DNA: TGTGCCAGCAGCGTTTTTCGGGACAGGGGTGCTTCACCCCTCCACTTT. This sequence encodes CASSVFRDRGASPLHF.

This clonotype came up many times. The genes are TRBV9 and TRBJ2-7; no clear D gene. V lost 0 bases and J 0 bases, leaving 7 bases between the germline ends. Germline V gives CDR1 SGDLS, CDR2 YYNGEE. This CDR3 has 14 residues. CDR3 nucleotide sequence: TGTGCCAGCAGCGTAGGGCAGCTCTCCTACGAGCAGTACTTC. Translated: CASSVGQLSYEQYF.

This clonotype was counted ten times or more. The chain recombines TRBV10-3 with TRBJ1-2; D call uncertain. The CDR3 contains 13 residues. CDR1 and CDR2 (germline): ENHRY, SYGVKD. The germline V and J ends were trimmed by 0 bases and 4 bases, with 6 bases remaining between them. The CDR3: CAISESDGYGYTF. The CDR3 region has the DNA TGTGCCATCAGTGAGTCGGATGGCTATGGCTACACCTTC.

This clonotype appeared once. The J gene is TRBJ2-7, the V gene TRBV19; the match to TRBD1 covers 7 bases. Trimming removed 5 bases from V and 0 bases from J; junction bases left unmatched: 7. Germline V gives CDR1 LNHDA, CDR2 SQIVND (reference sequence). The CDR3 sequence is 15 residues long. The CDR3 DNA is TGTGCCAGTAGTTTCGGACAGGCATCCTCCTACGAGCAGTACTTC. This gives the protein CASSFGQASSYEQYF.

This clonotype was detected only a few times. The J gene is TRBJ1-2, the V gene TRBV5-1; no definite D call. The V and J ends lost 5 bases and 4 bases respectively, with 12 bases between them. The CDR3 spans 13 residues. The germline gives CDR1 SGHRS, CDR2 YFSETQ. CDR3 sequence (DNA): TGCGCCAGCAGTCGGGAAAGGTCCTATGGCTACACCTTC. Translation gives CASSRERSYGYTF.

The chain has TRBV6-2 or TRBV6-3 and TRBJ1-2; unclear D gene. Trimming took off 2 bases at V and 8 bases at J, with 15 bases between the two ends. Germline V gene lookup returns CDR1 MNHEY and CDR2 SVGEGT. There are 14 residues in the CDR3. CDR3 nucleotides: TGTGCCAGCAGTTACGTCGAGCGGGCCACGGGCTACACCTTC. Protein product: CASSYVERATGYTF.

The chain employs TRBV7-2 and TRBJ1-1, with TRBD1 matching over 7 bases. V dropped 1 base and J dropped 1; count of bases not matched to a gene: 12. The CDR3 is made up of 18 amino acids. Germline V gene data show CDR1 as SGHTA and CDR2 as FQGNSA. This chain's CDR3 is CASSLDLRGNRGNTEAFF. DNA of the CDR3: TGTGCCAGCAGCTTAGATTTGAGGGGAAACAGGGGGAACACTGAAGCTTTCTTT.

The chain links TRBV4-3 to TRBJ2-7; 13 bases map to TRBD2. The germline gives CDR1 LGHNA, CDR2 YSLEER. J gave up 4 bases and V 3 bases, and 6 bases lay outside the gene matches. The CDR3 has 16 residues. CDR3 sequence (DNA): TGCGCCAGCAGCCAGGATGGACTAGCGGGAGCTTACGAGCAGTACTTC. Translating it yields CASSQDGLAGAYEQYF.

The sample holds many counts of this clonotype. The rearrangement links TRBV5-5 to TRBJ1-3; 11 nucleotides match TRBD1. With V trimmed by 4 bases and J by 2 bases, 5 bases remained unmatched. CDR3 length: 16 residues. Germline V gives CDR1 SGHKS, CDR2 YYEKEE (reference sequence). The CDR3 reads CASSPTGQGAGNTIYF. The CDR3 DNA is TGTGCCAGCAGCCCAACGGGACAGGGGGCTGGAAACACCATATATTTT.

The CDR3 DNA follows: TGTGCCAGCAGCATACGGACAGGGCTTAACTATGGCTACACCTTC. Residues: CASSIRTGLNYGYTF. The gene calls are TRBV5-8 and TRBJ1-2; 8 bases map to TRBD1. Per germline, CDR1 SGHTS and CDR2 YDEGEE. This CDR3 region has 15 residues. Losses at the gene ends were 4 bases for V and 1 base for J; bases not matched to a gene: 6.